This TCR beta chain was profiled in a study of cytomegalovirus exposure and HLA in healthy donors. The study, taken as a whole, reports: TRBV6-2, TRBV6-3 and some other V segments were unresolvable in 87-base-pair reads. A later analysis linked a missense DCLRE1C variant to TCR beta V- and J-gene trimming. A previous analysis found most TCR beta V segments productive roughly 87% or roughly 30% of the time.

The CDR3 consists of 13 residues. Germline loops: CDR1 ENHRY, CDR2 SYGVKD. The ends lost 9 bases at V and 6 bases at J; junction bases unmatched: 9. PCR involved 60 Vbeta and 13 Jbeta primers. Authors' data handling: Around 76 million unique TCR beta chains, roughly 10 million shared, were counted in a later analysis. Sequenced by immunoSEQ multiplex PCR; TCRdb stores in-frame clones only, minus some. V and J calls and clone size are given by that table; D and trimming were obtained from the DNA. This table holds some 130,000 clones, over 70% found once. A word on this clone: The antigen is undetermined.

The sequencing sample was made of PBMCs. The TCR was taken from a woman aged 40 to 50 in good health and CMV-seronegative. This rearrangement joins TRBV10-3 to TRBJ2-7, with TRBD1 identical over 9 bases. This chain's CDR3 is CAMSGDREREQYF. CDR3 coding DNA: TGTGCCATGAGCGGGGACAGGGAGCGCGAGCAGTACTTC.